The 18 T cell receptor beta chains below were found in one sample sequenced in a study of control samples from healthy donors and cancer patients. Clones were sequenced by immunoSEQ multiplex PCR, and TCRdb holds only the in-frame ones, with some missing. This table has 150,000 to 200,000 clones, roughly 92% appearing once. The sample consisted of blood. The source is a man between 25 and 39 years old in good health.

This clone has ten or more counts. The chain uses TRBV30 and TRBJ2-2, with 8 bases lining up with TRBD2. CDR3 size: 15 residues. The V and J ends lost 1 base and 3 bases, in that order; junction bases with no gene match: 4. Germline loops: CDR1 GTSNPN, CDR2 SVGIG (reference sequence). CDR3 loop: CAWSDAGGHTGELFF. The CDR3 DNA follows: TGTGCCTGGAGTGATGCGGGGGGACACACCGGGGAGCTGTTTTTT. Using reference TRBV30 and TRBJ2-2 for the parts outside the CDR3, the full variable domain is SQTIHQWPATLVQPVGSPLSLECTVEGTSNPNLYWYRQAAGRGLQLLFYSVGIGQISSEVPQNLSASRPQDRQFILSSKKLLLSDSGFYLCAWSDAGGHTGELFFGEGSRLTVL.

The rearrangement links TRBV5-5 to TRBJ1-2; TRBD1 matches at 7 bases. The CDR3 length is 15 residues. Per germline, CDR1 SGHKS and CDR2 YYEKEE (reference sequence). Trimming cost V 0 bases and J 2 bases; bases outside gene matches: 4. The CDR3: CASSLGDSANYGYTF. CDR3 DNA sequence: TGTGCCAGCAGCTTGGGGGACAGTGCAAACTATGGCTACACCTTC.

The chain has TRBV25-1 and TRBJ1-2, with TRBD1 matching 8 bases. The CDR3 totals 15 residues. CDR1 is MGHDK, CDR2 SYGVNS, per germline. V lost 5 bases and J lost 8; bases outside the gene matches: 13. As DNA, the CDR3 is TGTGCCAGCAGTAAGTCAGGGGGCTCCTATCGGGGCTACACCTTC. This sequence encodes CASSKSGGSYRGYTF.

The chain links TRBV5-1 to TRBJ2-7; 7 bases are shared with TRBD1. V shed 3 bases, J shed 5 bases, and the junction held 11 bases outside the gene matches. The germline gives CDR1 SGHRS, CDR2 YFSETQ. The CDR3 loop spans 15 amino acids. CDR3: CASSSPDRVGNEQYF. The CDR3 DNA reads TGCGCCAGCAGCTCCCCCGACAGGGTCGGAAACGAGCAGTACTTC.

The gene calls are TRBV3-1 (or the pseudogene TRBV3-2) and TRBJ2-7, with TRBD1 identical over 7 bases. CDR1 and CDR2 from the germline V gene are LGHDT and YNNKEL (reference sequence). The CDR3 is 12 amino acids. The V gene end was trimmed by 4 bases and the J gene end by 5 bases; junction bases not matched to a gene: 2. For the CDR3, the DNA is TGTGCCAGCAGCCGACAGGGAAACGAGCAGTACTTC. Residues: CASSRQGNEQYF.

This chain links TRBV12-3 or TRBV12-4 with TRBJ1-2; D is ambiguous. V was clipped by 5 bases and J by 5 bases, with 9 bases between them. The CDR3 consists of 12 residues. CDR3 sequence (DNA): TGTGCCAGCAGTGAAAAAGGGTATGGCTACACCTTC. Translation gives CASSEKGYGYTF.

The chain combines TRBV2 with TRBJ2-7, with D possibly being TRBD1 (6 bases). This CDR3 has 17 amino acids. Germline V gene lookup returns CDR1 SNHLY and CDR2 FYNNEI. V was shortened by 6 bases and J by 1 base, with 22 bases between the two germline ends. CDR3 DNA sequence: TGTGCCAGCAGCGACTACTTCGAACAGGGCCCATCCTACGAGCAGTACTTC. Its translation is CASSDYFEQGPSYEQYF.

CDR3 loop: CAWSSGSYEQYF. CDR3 in DNA: TGTGCCTGGAGTTCAGGGTCCTACGAGCAGTACTTC. This rearrangement joins TRBV30 to TRBJ2-7; D possibly corresponds to TRBD1 (5 bases). The germline CDR1 and CDR2 sequences are GTSNPN and SVGIG (reference sequence). With 2 bases removed from V and 1 base from J, the gap between germline ends came to 6 bases. This CDR3 region has 12 residues. Supplemented by reference TRBV30 and TRBJ2-7, the full variable domain reads SQTIHQWPATLVQPVGSPLSLECTVEGTSNPNLYWYRQAAGRGLQLLFYSVGIGQISSEVPQNLSASRPQDRQFILSSKKLLLSDSGFYLCAWSSGSYEQYFGPGTRLTVT.

V usage is TRBV27 and J usage is TRBJ2-1, with TRBD2 identical over 10 bases. Germline CDR1 is MNHEY and CDR2 is SMNVEV (reference sequence). CDR3 length equals 15 residues. V lost 5 bases and J lost 6; bases outside the gene matches: 7. The CDR3 spells CASSITSGAINEQFF. CDR3 DNA: TGTGCCAGCAGTATAACTAGCGGGGCTATCAATGAGCAGTTCTTC.

This chain uses TRBV7-2 with TRBJ2-2; D remains ambiguous. CDR3 size: 13 residues. The V gene's germline CDR1 is SGHTA and CDR2 FQGNSA. V was pared by 9 bases and J by 2 bases, with 10 bases between. The CDR3 bases are TGTGCCAGTGAAAGGTTTAACACCGGGGAGCTGTTTTTT. Residues: CASERFNTGELFF.

This chain uses TRBV7-9 with TRBJ1-1, with a possible D match to TRBD1 (6 bases). The CDR3 runs to 18 residues. Germline values: CDR1 SEHNR, CDR2 FQNEAQ (reference sequence). V was pared by 5 bases and J by 0 bases, with 22 bases between. The CDR3 DNA reads as TGTGCCAGCAGCGGTCAACGAGGGGGGCCCCTCATGAACACTGAAGCTTTCTTT. Translation gives CASSGQRGGPLMNTEAFF.

V gene TRBV5-1 combines with J gene TRBJ2-3; D is possibly TRBD2 (6 bases). The CDR3 spans 14 residues. V lost 6 bases, J lost 0 bases, and 11 bases lay in between. Germline V gene data show CDR1 as SGHRS and CDR2 as YFSETQ. The CDR3 is CASTTGTSTDTQYF. The CDR3 DNA follows: TGCGCCAGCACCACCGGGACTAGCACAGATACGCAGTATTTT.

This clone was detected only once. The chain is built from TRBV27 and TRBJ1-5, with 10 bases aligning to TRBD1. There are 15 residues in the CDR3. Germline V gene data show CDR1 as MNHEY and CDR2 as SMNVEV (reference sequence). Unmatched junction bases numbered 2, after V lost 4 bases and J lost 2 bases. Here the CDR3 reads CASSWGTGGNQPQHF. DNA for the CDR3: TGTGCCAGCAGTTGGGGGACAGGGGGCAATCAGCCCCAGCATTTT.

The CDR3 sequence is CASSQGGSSYNEQFF. The CDR3 DNA is TGCGCCAGCAGCCAAGGTGGGTCCTCCTACAATGAGCAGTTCTTC. The chain joins TRBV4-1 to TRBJ2-1; D unclear. Trimming cost V 1 base and J 0 bases, with 7 bases left between them. This CDR3 spans 15 amino acids. Germline CDR1 and CDR2: MGHRA and YSYEKL.

This rearrangement joins TRBV10-3 to TRBJ2-2, with TRBD1 matching over 10 bases. With 6 bases clipped from V and 6 bases from J, the junction kept 13 bases outside the gene matches. There are 17 residues in the CDR3. The germline V gene encodes CDR1 ENHRY and CDR2 SYGVKD. The CDR3 loop reads CAIRNARDRGSSGELFF. CDR3 in DNA: TGTGCCATCAGGAACGCCAGGGACAGGGGTAGTTCCGGGGAGCTGTTTTTT.

This rearrangement joins TRBV24-1 to TRBJ1-2; D is ambiguous. Germline CDR1 reads KGHDR; CDR2 reads SFDVKD. V was cut by 4 bases and J by 8 bases, with 10 bases left in between. The CDR3 runs 12 residues. DNA for the CDR3: TGTGCCACCAGTGACCCGTCGGGGGGCTACACCTTC. Its protein is CATSDPSGGYTF.

The CDR3 DNA sequence: TGCGCCAGCAGCTTGGGACAGGGGGAAGACGAGCAGTACTTC. It specifies CASSLGQGEDEQYF. This sequence joins TRBV5-1 and TRBJ2-7, with 9 bases fitting TRBD1. The ends lost 0 bases at V and 5 bases at J; junction bases unmatched: 3. This CDR3 has 14 amino acids. Germline V gene lookup returns CDR1 SGHRS and CDR2 YFSETQ.

The rearrangement uses TRBV27 and TRBJ2-2; D is uncertain. In germline, CDR1 is MNHEY, CDR2 SMNVEV (reference sequence). This CDR3 is 16 amino acids long. Trimming cost V 3 bases and J 1 base, with 12 bases left between them. The CDR3 here is CASSFLATQNTGELFF. CDR3 in DNA: TGTGCCAGCAGTTTTCTTGCTACTCAGAACACCGGGGAGCTGTTTTTT.